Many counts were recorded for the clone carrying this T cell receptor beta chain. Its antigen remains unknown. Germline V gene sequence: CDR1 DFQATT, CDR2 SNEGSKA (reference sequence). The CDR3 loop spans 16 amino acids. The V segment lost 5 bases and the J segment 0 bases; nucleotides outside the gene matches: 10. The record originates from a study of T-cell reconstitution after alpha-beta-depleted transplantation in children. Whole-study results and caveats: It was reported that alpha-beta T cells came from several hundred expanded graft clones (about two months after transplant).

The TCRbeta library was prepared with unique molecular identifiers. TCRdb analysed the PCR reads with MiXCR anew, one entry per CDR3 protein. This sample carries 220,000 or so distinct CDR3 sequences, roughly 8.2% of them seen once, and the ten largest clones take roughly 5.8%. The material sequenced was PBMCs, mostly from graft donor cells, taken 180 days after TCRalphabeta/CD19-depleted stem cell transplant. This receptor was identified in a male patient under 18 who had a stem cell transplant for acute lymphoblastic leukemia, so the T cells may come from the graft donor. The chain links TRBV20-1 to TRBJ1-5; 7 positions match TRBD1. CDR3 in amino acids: CSAPDRVPYSNQPQHF. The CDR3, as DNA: TGCAGTGCTCCCGACAGGGTGCCATATAGCAATCAGCCCCAGCATTTT.